The present entry profiles one TCR beta chain with its context. Its antigen is currently not known. No clone much larger than this one lies a single base away; base qualities are absent. This sample was included in a study of blood T cell repertoires in COVID-19 (TCRdb year 2020). As for the study more broadly: Samples covering the acute and convalescent phases of COVID-19 were provided by collaborators in the United States, Italy and Spain. Samples were obtained from the ongoing ImmuneRACE study (first 160 participants) and from about 1,300 subjects provided by 6 global collaborators. The sample metadata nearly always contained a de-identified subject ID, COVID-19 status, age in years and sex. Where available, HLA class I and class II types were obtained from metadata supplied by the sample provider rather than from assay-based typing. The dataset comprised deeply sampled blood TCRbeta repertoires from subjects exposed to, actively infected with, or recovered from COVID-19. The repertoires were released in a freely available public database intended as a resource for research on the immune response to SARS-CoV-2. The prospective study material was composed of cDNA or gDNA derived from T cells, B-cell-depleted T cells, or PBMCs. On the study overall, not on this receptor specifically: Clinical and demographic metadata were provided uncurated, with the amount varying by source and participant.

The collaborating institutions used their own protocols to collect whole blood in K2EDTA tubes. Collaborator samples were shipped for TCRbeta analysis as frozen whole blood, isolated PBMCs, or DNA extracted from either sample type. TCRbeta CDR3 regions were amplified from genomic DNA by means of the immunoSEQ Assay, a bias-controlled multiplex PCR. Per the original workflow: Within the assay, amplification of reference gene primers was used to estimate how many nucleated cells each sample contained. To quantify the absolute abundance of each unique TCRbeta CDR3 rearrangement, sequence reads were collapsed and filtered. For each sample, productive Simpson clonality was calculated by taking the square root of Simpson's diversity index across productive rearrangements. In its TCRdb copy, this immuneACCESS table keeps in-frame sequences only and misses some clones. Where compared with another copy, unresolved V genes explain less than half of these, and the others have no known cause. V and J calls and clone size come straight from that table; D and trimming were deduced from the DNA. This sample gives 100,000 to 140,000 clones in total; approximately 84% of them show up just once. About 4% of the sample goes to the ten largest clones.

The CDR3, from cysteine to phenylalanine, totals 17 residues. The retained sequence is limited to the CDR3, 51 bases, with the frame set at the first base. The receptor was isolated from a human donor in a cohort sampled during active COVID-19. Here the chain combines TRBV21-1 and TRBJ2-3; TRBD2, the D gene given by the table, was not confirmed from the DNA. TRBV21-1 is a known pseudogene. Input material: peripheral blood. The sequence in DNA is TGTGCCAGCACCCCGTGGGGAGCGGGAGGGCCGACAGATACGCAGTATTTT. It translates as CASTPWGAGGPTDTQYF.